These 20 T cell receptor beta chains originate from one sample sequenced in a study of spatial heterogeneity in lung cancer. Study findings and constraints: Expanded intratumoral alpha and beta TCR counts tracked tumor mutation counts.

These TCRs are of unknown antigen specificity. Time point: sample taken at primary tumor resection. TCRdb independently ran MiXCR on the 5' RACE reads; one entry per CDR3 protein. Of about 100,000 distinct CDR3 sequences in the sample, under 4.5% were seen once. The sample here was lung tumor tissue, taken at surgery. These receptors were collected from a male donor with early-stage non-small cell lung cancer.

The J gene is TRBJ1-6, the V gene TRBV5-1; 7 nucleotides align to TRBD1. The V and J ends lost 0 bases and 9 bases, in that order; junction bases with no gene match: 12. This CDR3 comprises 17 residues. Looked up from germline, CDR1 is SGHRS and CDR2 is YFSETQ. CDR3: CASSLGTGPLGGSPLHF. The CDR3 DNA sequence: TGCGCCAGCAGCTTGGGGACAGGCCCACTTGGAGGTTCACCCCTCCACTTT.

This clonotype showed up many times. This chain links TRBV15 with TRBJ1-1; D remains unclear. Looked up from germline, CDR1 is LNHNV and CDR2 is YYDKDF (reference sequence). The CDR3 spans 15 residues. V shed 4 bases and J shed 2 bases, with 14 bases lying between them. In DNA, the CDR3 is TGTGCCACCAGCACCGATATAGGTCTTAACACTGAAGCTTTCTTT. Translating it yields CATSTDIGLNTEAFF. The full variable domain, rest sourced from reference TRBV15 and TRBJ1-1, is DAMVIQNPRYQVTQFGKPVTLSCSQTLNHNVMYWYQQKSSQAPKLLFHYYDKDFNNEADTPDNFQSRRPNTSFCFLDIRSPGLGDTAMYLCATSTDIGLNTEAFFGQGTRLTVV.

This clonotype showed up many times. The rearrangement joins TRBV9 to TRBJ2-2, with D uncertain. Looked up from germline, CDR1 is SGDLS and CDR2 is YYNGEE. The CDR3 has 14 residues. V gave up 4 bases and J gave up 0 bases, with 7 bases separating them. CDR3 in amino acids: CASSLSPNTGELFF. DNA for the CDR3: TGTGCCAGCAGCTTAAGCCCGAACACCGGGGAGCTGTTTTTT.

In this sample, this clonotype turned up many times. V usage is TRBV7-2 and J usage is TRBJ2-1, with unresolved D. The germline gives CDR1 SGHTA, CDR2 FQGNSA. V was cut by 4 bases and J by 8 bases, with 15 bases left in between. This CDR3 contains 14 residues. The CDR3 DNA follows: TGTGCCAGCAGCTCCCTCCCTCCCCGGGATGAGCAGTTCTTC. Encoded protein: CASSSLPPRDEQFF. The complete variable domain, with remaining parts taken from reference TRBV7-2 and TRBJ2-1, reads GAGVSQSPSNKVTEKGKDVELRCDPISGHTALYWYRQSLGQGLEFLIYFQGNSAPDKSGLPSDRFSAERTGGSVSTLTIQRTQQEDSAVYLCASSSLPPRDEQFFGPGTRLTVL.

This clonotype was seen repeatedly, ten times or more. The genes are TRBV14 and TRBJ1-2; maybe TRBD1 (5 bases). Germline-derived CDR1 and CDR2 are SGHDN and FVKESK. V dropped 7 bases and J dropped 6 bases, with 15 bases sitting between them. The CDR3 is made up of 13 amino acids. CDR3 sequence: CASKRDLDDGYTF. CDR3 DNA: TGTGCCAGCAAACGGGACCTGGACGATGGCTACACCTTC.

This clonotype was detected ten times or more. J is TRBJ2-5 and V is TRBV4-1; TRBD1 matches 7 bases. The ends lost 0 bases at V and 4 bases at J; junction bases unmatched: 11. CDR1 MGHRA and CDR2 YSYEKL come from the germline V gene. This CDR3 spans 17 amino acids. The CDR3 DNA reads TGCGCCAGCAGCCAAGATCGTGTGACAGGGCTGTTAGAGACCCAGTACTTC. It codes for CASSQDRVTGLLETQYF.

This clonotype showed up many times. The V and J genes are TRBV4-1 and TRBJ1-1; D is unresolved. Germline CDR1 and CDR2: MGHRA and YSYEKL. This CDR3 comprises 17 residues. V was cut by 4 bases and J by 3 bases, with 21 bases left in between. CDR3 region: CASSRGNTISRDTEAFF. The CDR3 bases are TGCGCCAGCAGCCGCGGAAATACGATTTCTAGGGACACTGAAGCTTTCTTT.

The V call is TRBV3-1, the J call TRBJ1-1; 7 positions agree with TRBD1. The germline V gene encodes CDR1 LGHDT and CDR2 YNNKEL (reference sequence). The trim removed 3 bases at V and 1 base at J, leaving 2 bases unmatched. The CDR3 runs 14 residues. The CDR3 spells CASSQGQRNTEAFF. CDR3 in DNA: TGTGCCAGCAGCCAGGGACAGAGGAACACTGAAGCTTTCTTT.

This clonotype was seen repeatedly, ten times or more. V is TRBV6-5 and J is TRBJ2-7, with 12 bases matching TRBD2. J lost 2 bases, V lost 0 bases, and 8 bases had no gene match. This CDR3 is 18 amino acids long. Germline lookup yields CDR1 MNHEY and CDR2 SVGAGI. The DNA of the CDR3 is TGTGCCAGCAGTTACTCGAACGGCCTAGCGGGAGGGACCTACGAGCAGTACTTC. Protein sequence: CASSYSNGLAGGTYEQYF.

This clonotype was counted a few times. The V call is TRBV7-9, the J call TRBJ2-3, with 7 bases fitting TRBD2. V lost 0 bases, J lost 7 bases, and 7 bases stayed unmatched. This CDR3 spans 15 amino acids. CDR1 SEHNR and CDR2 FQNEAQ come from the germline V gene (reference sequence). DNA for the CDR3: TGTGCCAGCAGCTTAGCTGGCGGGGGAGTTAATACGCAGTATTTT. Residues: CASSLAGGGVNTQYF. The variable domain in full, completed from reference TRBV7-9 and TRBJ2-3, reads DTGVSQNPRHKITKRGQNVTFRCDPISEHNRLYWYRQTLGQGPEFLTYFQNEAQLEKSRLLSDRFSAERPKGSFSTLEIQRTEQGDSAMYLCASSLAGGGVNTQYFGPGTRLTVL.

This rearrangement joins TRBV9 to TRBJ2-5; D is unclear. Germline CDR1 SGDLS, CDR2 YYNGEE. CDR3 length equals 14 residues. V lost 3 bases and J lost 2, with 11 bases in between. CDR3 sequence (DNA): TGTGCCAGCAGCGCCGATTGGAGACAAGAGACCCAGTACTTC. It specifies CASSADWRQETQYF.

This clonotype was observed at least ten times. The chain combines TRBV9 with TRBJ2-3; 10 nucleotides align to TRBD2. There are 19 residues in the CDR3. J lost 4 bases, V lost 1 base, and 15 bases had no gene match. Germline V lookup: CDR1 SGDLS, CDR2 YYNGEE. Written as DNA, the CDR3 is TGTGCCAGCAGCGTACCAAAAGCGGGAGGGCCTGACATGCCAGATACGCAGTATTTT. This gives the protein CASSVPKAGGPDMPDTQYF.

This clonotype was counted at least ten times. The rearrangement joins TRBV28 to TRBJ1-1; D unclear. Germline CDR1 reads MDHEN; CDR2 reads SYDVKM. This CDR3 has 15 residues. With 7 bases removed from V and 3 bases from J, the gap between germline ends came to 18 bases. For the CDR3, the DNA is TGTGCCAGCACTCCTTCTGGACGGTGGGACACTGAAGCTTTCTTT. Translated: CASTPSGRWDTEAFF.

This clonotype showed up many times. The rearrangement joins TRBV2 to TRBJ2-1; D call uncertain. Germline CDR1 is SNHLY and CDR2 is FYNNEI. The V end lost 4 bases, the J end lost 6 bases, and 4 bases lay between the germline ends. The CDR3 runs 11 residues. The CDR3 here is CASSVANEQFF. The CDR3 bases are TGTGCCAGCAGTGTGGCCAATGAGCAGTTCTTC.

This clonotype has a count of ten or more. No conserved phenylalanine or tryptophan ends this CDR3, so it is likely a read error. Because the CDR3's place on the DNA is in doubt, the DNA is left out and the CDR3 is given as listed by TCRdb. V gene TRBV20-1 combines with J gene TRBJ2-3; TRBD2 is taken as the D call from the table, unchecked against the DNA. Inclusive of both ends, the CDR3 amounts to 13 amino acids. CDR1 is DFQATT, CDR2 SNEGSKA, per germline (reference sequence). The CDR3 loop reads CSARDLPTGEAGN.

The rearrangement links TRBV9 to TRBJ2-3, with D perhaps TRBD1 or TRBD2 (5 bases each). CDR1 SGDLS and CDR2 YYNGEE come from the germline V gene. V lost 4 bases and J lost 1, with 13 bases in between. The CDR3 spans 15 residues. CDR3: CASSSDVGGTDTQYF. The CDR3 DNA sequence: TGTGCCAGCAGCTCAGACGTGGGGGGCACAGATACGCAGTATTTT. The full variable domain, completed using reference TRBV9 and TRBJ2-3, is DSGVTQTPKHLITATGQRVTLRCSPRSGDLSVYWYQQSLDQGLQFLIQYYNGEERAKGNILERFSAQQFPDLHSELNLSSLELGDSALYFCASSSDVGGTDTQYFGPGTRLTVL.

The table lists this clonotype with many counts. The chain has TRBV28 and TRBJ2-1, with 9 bases fitting TRBD2. The length of the CDR3 is 16 residues. Per the germline V gene, CDR1 is MDHEN and CDR2 is SYDVKM. Trimming at V came to 4 bases and at J to 7 bases, leaving 11 bases not matched to a gene. CDR3 residues: CASSWALREGHNEQFF. The CDR3 region has the DNA TGTGCCAGCAGTTGGGCCCTGCGGGAGGGCCATAATGAGCAGTTCTTC.

This clonotype has a count of ten or more. The chain couples TRBV27 to TRBJ1-2, with D hard to call. From germline, CDR1 is MNHEY and CDR2 SMNVEV (reference sequence). The CDR3 is 14 residues long. Trimming left V 3 bases short and J 8 bases short, with 16 bases between. The DNA of the CDR3 is TGTGCCAGCAGTTTGACGGTCCGAGGAGACGGCTACACCTTC. Encoded protein: CASSLTVRGDGYTF.

This clonotype has ten or more counts. This sequence joins TRBV28 and TRBJ1-3; D remains ambiguous. In germline, CDR1 is MDHEN, CDR2 SYDVKM. CDR3 length: 14 amino acids. V was trimmed by 6 bases and J by 0 bases, leaving 9 bases between them. Written as DNA, the CDR3 is TGTGCCAGCAGACCCGATTTCTCTGGAAACACCATATATTTT. Its protein is CASRPDFSGNTIYF.

This clonotype was counted at least ten times. The genes are TRBV6-5 and TRBJ2-7; D ambiguous. The CDR3 contains 13 residues. Germline loops: CDR1 MNHEY, CDR2 SVGAGI. V was clipped by 5 bases and J by 0 bases, with 8 bases between them. The CDR3 protein is CASSKGISYEQYF. The CDR3 DNA is TGTGCCAGCAGTAAAGGAATCTCCTACGAGCAGTACTTC.